The present T cell receptor (beta chain) was sequenced within a study of blood T cell repertoires in COVID-19. Measured with immunoSEQ multiplex PCR; TCRdb has only the in-frame clones, and not every one. This table has 150,000 to 200,000 clones, roughly 79% appearing once. The CDR3 runs 12 residues. V lost 4 bases to trimming and J lost 5 bases, with 9 bases between them. The sample taken for sequencing was peripheral blood. The receptor comes from an elderly woman with acute or convalescent COVID-19. The chain carries TRBV12-3 or TRBV12-4 and TRBJ2-7; D is unclear. CDR3 sequence reads: CASSWSYNEQYF. Here the CDR3 DNA reads TGTGCCAGCAGTTGGTCTTACAACGAGCAGTACTTC.